Below, one T cell receptor (beta chain) is given with its context. The sample comes from a study of blood T cell repertoires in COVID-19. Overall study: The United States, Italy and Spain supplied acute and convalescent COVID-19 samples.

Source study methods: Reference gene primer amplification gave nucleated cell count estimates. Assay used: immunoSEQ multiplex PCR; TCRdb lists only in-frame clones, some missing. V, J and clone size are taken as reported in that table, and D and trimming were inferred from the DNA itself. The profile covers some 350,000 clones, with 80% to 90% appearing a single time and almost 3% taken by the ten largest. V was clipped by 1 base and J by 10 bases; unmatched bases: 6. The CDR3 spans 13 residues. Germline CDR1 reads SGHTA; CDR2 reads FQGNSA. The receptor was derived from a man aged 25-45 years with active or convalescent COVID-19. Specimen: peripheral blood. This chain joins TRBV7-2 and TRBJ1-1; TRBD1 matches at 7 bases. CDR3 sequence reads: CASSLETGFGAFF. CDR3 DNA sequence: TGTGCCAGCAGCTTAGAGACAGGGTTTGGAGCTTTCTTT.